The 25 T cell receptor beta chains below all came from one sample that was sequenced in a study of shared clonotypes between healthy human individuals. The repertoire was sequenced with immunoSEQ multiplex PCR; TCRdb's copy has only in-frame clones and lacks some. This table has about 820,000 clones, 90% to 95% appearing once. Naivety among CD8 cells was defined by CD45RO negativity and positive CCR7 selection, thereby excluding terminally differentiated effector memory CD45RA+ cells. The source material was naive CD8+ T cells sorted from blood. The receptors shown here come from a young man in good health.

The rearrangement joins TRBV10-2 to TRBJ2-7; D not certain. Per germline, CDR1 WSHSY and CDR2 SAAADI. Between the trimmed V and J ends, which lost 7 bases and 3 bases, there was a span of 13 bases. The length of the CDR3 is 13 residues. CDR3 DNA sequence: TGCGCCAGCAAAAGGCCAGAAAACTACGAGCAGTACTTC. This encodes CASKRPENYEQYF.

As concerns this clone: At one end the junction does not follow the germline gene, possibly because of a read error. The gene calls are TRBV6-1 and TRBJ2-7; 7 bases agree with TRBD2. The germline V gene encodes CDR1 MNHNS and CDR2 SASEGT. The CDR3 is 14 amino acids. The CDR3 sequence: CPCVSGTIEYEQYF. The CDR3, as DNA: TGCCCCTGCGTCTCCGGGACTATCGAATACGAGCAGTACTTC.

This clone was counted once. This rearrangement joins TRBV5-5 to TRBJ1-4; D ambiguous. Trimming removed 4 bases at V and 0 bases at J, with 16 bases between. Germline values: CDR1 SGHKS, CDR2 YYEKEE (reference sequence). CDR3 length equals 17 residues. CDR3 in amino acids: CASSHRGVLATNEKLFF. The CDR3 bases are TGTGCCAGCAGCCATCGGGGAGTCTTAGCAACTAATGAAAAACTGTTTTTT.

The chain recombines TRBV5-5 with TRBJ1-2; 7 bases are shared with TRBD1. The CDR3 is 16 amino acids. The germline gives CDR1 SGHKS, CDR2 YYEKEE (reference sequence). The V and J ends lost 0 bases and 3 bases, in that order; junction bases with no gene match: 8. DNA of the CDR3: TGTGCCAGCAGCTTGGGGCCTTACGGGACAGACTATGGCTACACCTTC. This encodes CASSLGPYGTDYGYTF.

The chain couples TRBV6-1 to TRBJ2-1; D is possibly TRBD2 (5 bases). CDR1 is MNHNS, CDR2 SASEGT, per germline. The CDR3 is 15 residues long. V lost 5 bases and J lost 5, with 16 bases in between. The CDR3 region is CASSNRRTGDNEQFF. The CDR3 DNA reads TGTGCCAGCAGTAATCGCCGGACTGGGGACAATGAGCAGTTCTTC.

The V gene is TRBV28, the J gene TRBJ2-7; a possible D gene is TRBD1 (6 bases). V was clipped by 6 bases and J by 1 base, with 10 bases between them. Germline V gene sequence: CDR1 MDHEN, CDR2 SYDVKM. This CDR3 is 13 amino acids long. This CDR3 reads CASSNRVSYEQYF. The CDR3 DNA reads TGTGCCAGCAGCAACAGGGTTTCCTACGAGCAGTACTTC.

This clone was observed a handful of times. The chain uses TRBV19 and TRBJ2-1, with D unclear. The CDR3 sequence is 16 residues long. Germline V gene data show CDR1 as LNHDA and CDR2 as SQIVND (reference sequence). V dropped 5 bases and J dropped 1 base, with 15 bases sitting between them. CDR3 DNA: TGTGCCAGTAGTTCACTTGGCCCAGAGTCCTACAATGAGCAGTTCTTC. Protein sequence: CASSSLGPESYNEQFF.

The V gene is TRBV19, the J gene TRBJ1-2; D remains unclear. Germline V gene lookup returns CDR1 LNHDA and CDR2 SQIVND (reference sequence). V was trimmed by 6 bases and J by 5 bases, leaving 19 bases between them. The CDR3 covers 15 residues. The CDR3 protein is CASRGIDGMKYGYTF. The CDR3 DNA sequence: TGTGCCAGTAGAGGAATTGACGGTATGAAGTATGGCTACACCTTC.

About this clone: The sample holds other DNA sequences that translate to the same CDR3. This rearrangement joins TRBV9 to TRBJ2-1, with D unresolved. This CDR3 is built from 15 residues. CDR1 and CDR2 (germline): SGDLS, YYNGEE. The germline V and J ends were trimmed by 0 bases and 0 bases, with 7 bases remaining between them. The CDR3 loop is CASSVEGNSYNEQFF. The CDR3 nucleotides are TGTGCCAGCAGCGTAGAGGGAAACTCCTACAATGAGCAGTTCTTC.

The V gene is TRBV29-1, the J gene TRBJ2-3; 8 bases map to TRBD1. CDR1 is SQVTM, CDR2 ANQGSEA, per germline. V was clipped by 3 bases and J by 5 bases; unmatched bases: 4. The CDR3 runs to 13 residues. The CDR3 DNA follows: TGCAGCGTTGATGACAGGGGAGGAGATACGCAGTATTTT. Protein: CSVDDRGGDTQYF.

This chain connects TRBV11-1 to TRBJ1-2; tentatively, D is TRBD1 (5 bases). The CDR3 runs to 15 residues. Trimming pared 1 base from V and 6 bases from J, leaving 15 bases between. CDR1 SGHAT and CDR2 FQDESV come from the germline V gene (reference sequence). This CDR3 is CASSLGRGYWDGYTF. As DNA, the CDR3 is TGTGCCAGCAGCTTAGGGAGGGGTTATTGGGATGGCTACACCTTC.

This clone was counted only a few times. The V call is TRBV27, the J call TRBJ1-5; TRBD1 is a possible D gene (6 bases). The CDR3 is made up of 14 amino acids. V dropped 0 bases and J dropped 7 bases, with 10 bases sitting between them. Per the germline V gene, CDR1 is MNHEY and CDR2 is SMNVEV (reference sequence). CDR3 nucleotide sequence: TGTGCCAGCAGTTTATCCTCGACAGGCCAGCCCCAGCATTTT. It is translated as CASSLSSTGQPQHF.

This rearrangement joins TRBV9 to TRBJ1-4; weak D call: TRBD1 (5 bases). The CDR3 is 15 amino acids. The germline V gene has CDR1 SGDLS and CDR2 YYNGEE. Trimming shortened V by 0 bases and J by 8 bases, and 14 bases separated the two germline ends. CDR3 in amino acids: CASSVEPQGNEKLFF. In DNA, the CDR3 is TGTGCCAGCAGCGTAGAACCTCAGGGAAACGAAAAACTGTTTTTT. Using reference TRBV9 and TRBJ1-4 for the parts outside the CDR3, the full variable domain is DSGVTQTPKHLITATGQRVTLRCSPRSGDLSVYWYQQSLDQGLQFLIQYYNGEERAKGNILERFSAQQFPDLHSELNLSSLELGDSALYFCASSVEPQGNEKLFFGSGTQLSVL.

A single count supports this clone. The rearrangement links TRBV4-3 to TRBJ2-1; 12 nucleotides match TRBD1. CDR1 is LGHNA and CDR2 is YSLEER in the germline V gene. Unmatched junction bases numbered 9, after V lost 0 bases and J lost 9 bases. The CDR3 consists of 17 residues. CDR3 sequence reads: CASSQEEGTGGYGEQFF. In DNA form, the CDR3 reads TGCGCCAGCAGCCAAGAGGAGGGGACAGGGGGCTATGGTGAGCAGTTCTTC.

The CDR3 DNA reads TGTGCCAGCAGCTTATGGACTTCCAAAACCGACACCGGGGAGCTGTTTTTT. Amino acids: CASSLWTSKTDTGELFF. This chain connects TRBV11-3 to TRBJ2-2; tentative D call: TRBD2 (5 bases). V lost 2 bases to trimming and J lost 3 bases, with 16 bases between them. This CDR3 is 17 amino acids long. The germline V gene encodes CDR1 SGHNT and CDR2 YENEEA.

This clone is a singleton in its sample. V is TRBV11-2 and J is TRBJ2-1; D possibly uses TRBD1 or TRBD2 (5 bases each). The germline V and J ends were trimmed by 3 bases and 6 bases, with 12 bases remaining between them. This CDR3 region has 14 residues. Germline-derived CDR1 and CDR2 are SGHAT and FQNNGV. The CDR3 here is CASSFSGAPNEQFF. The CDR3 nucleotides are TGTGCCAGCAGCTTCTCCGGGGCGCCCAATGAGCAGTTCTTC.

The chain combines TRBV7-9 with TRBJ1-2; no firm D call. The CDR3 is 16 amino acids. Per germline, CDR1 SEHNR and CDR2 FQNEAQ (reference sequence). Trimming stripped 5 bases from V and 3 bases from J, with 19 bases between. CDR3: CASSQMVATEDYGYTF. CDR3 nucleotides: TGTGCCAGCAGCCAGATGGTCGCCACAGAGGACTATGGCTACACCTTC.

V and J are TRBV5-4 and TRBJ2-7, with TRBD1 matching 10 bases. This CDR3 spans 16 amino acids. CDR1 and CDR2 from the germline V gene are SGHNT and YYREEE (reference sequence). V dropped 5 bases and J dropped 5; count of bases not matched to a gene: 13. CDR3 DNA sequence: TGTGCCAGCAGAGCATACCCGGGACAGGGGATGGACGAGCAGTACTTC. This encodes CASRAYPGQGMDEQYF.

This clone was seen a few times. The chain carries TRBV29-1 and TRBJ2-5; no firm D call. The CDR3 totals 11 residues. Germline V lookup: CDR1 SQVTM, CDR2 ANQGSEA. The V and J ends lost 7 bases and 2 bases respectively, with 8 bases between them. CDR3 sequence: CSGTRQETQYF. CDR3 nucleotide sequence: TGCAGCGGGACCAGACAAGAGACCCAGTACTTC. Combining the CDR3 with reference TRBV29-1 and TRBJ2-5 gives the whole variable domain SAVISQKPSRDICQRGTSLTIQCQVDSQVTMMFWYRQQPGQSLTLIATANQGSEATYESGFVIDKFPISRPNLTFSTLTVSNMSPEDSSIYLCSGTRQETQYFGPGTRLLVL.

The gene calls are TRBV29-1 and TRBJ1-1; D is possibly TRBD1 (5 bases). The V gene lost 6 bases and the J gene lost 6 bases, with 20 bases spanning the gap. The CDR3 totals 14 residues. The germline CDR1 and CDR2 sequences are SQVTM and ANQGSEA. Here the CDR3 reads CSVKDSRRGAEAFF. CDR3 nucleotides: TGCAGCGTAAAAGACAGCCGACGGGGCGCTGAAGCTTTCTTT. Based on the CDR3 plus reference TRBV29-1 and TRBJ1-1, the full variable domain is SAVISQKPSRDICQRGTSLTIQCQVDSQVTMMFWYRQQPGQSLTLIATANQGSEATYESGFVIDKFPISRPNLTFSTLTVSNMSPEDSSIYLCSVKDSRRGAEAFFGQGTRLTVV.

V gene TRBV11-2 combines with J gene TRBJ2-3; 7 bases match TRBD2. J lost 6 bases, V lost 4 bases, and 10 bases had no gene match. Germline CDR1 is SGHAT and CDR2 is FQNNGV. The CDR3 contains 15 residues. The CDR3 region has the DNA TGTGCCAGCAGCTGGACTAGTCGGCTTGGGGATACGCAGTATTTT. This sequence encodes CASSWTSRLGDTQYF.

V is TRBV5-1 and J is TRBJ1-4; no definite D call. The CDR3 runs to 13 residues. From germline, CDR1 is SGHRS and CDR2 YFSETQ. Trimming cost V 4 bases and J 4 bases, with 8 bases left between them. CDR3 nucleotide sequence: TGCGCCAGCAGCCCCCGAATTAATGAAAAACTGTTTTTT. Its translation: CASSPRINEKLFF.

This clone was seen more than once but under ten times. This chain links TRBV28 with TRBJ1-5; the D is unclear. V gave up 6 bases and J gave up 0 bases, with 12 bases separating them. Germline CDR1 reads MDHEN; CDR2 reads SYDVKM. The CDR3 is made up of 15 amino acids. The chain's CDR3 is CASSPNTDSNQPQHF. CDR3 in DNA: TGTGCCAGCAGCCCAAATACAGATAGCAATCAGCCCCAGCATTTT.

The chain recombines TRBV4-1 with TRBJ2-5; D may be TRBD1 or TRBD2 (5 bases each). V lost 1 base and J lost 0, with 9 bases in between. The germline V gene has CDR1 MGHRA and CDR2 YSYEKL. The CDR3 sequence is 15 residues long. The CDR3: CASSQGDGYQETQYF. As DNA, the CDR3 is TGCGCCAGCAGCCAAGGGGACGGGTACCAAGAGACCCAGTACTTC.

This clone has just one count. The CDR3 DNA is TGTGCCAGCAGCGGACAGGCCTACGAGCAGTACTTC. Its protein is CASSGQAYEQYF. This chain connects TRBV7-9 to TRBJ2-7; 7 bases map to TRBD1. The V gene end was trimmed by 5 bases and the J gene end by 2 bases; junction bases not matched to a gene: 0. The CDR3 runs to 12 residues. Per the germline V gene, CDR1 is SEHNR and CDR2 is FQNEAQ (reference sequence).